Shown below are 20 T cell receptor beta chains from a single sample sequenced in a study of beta chain features in type 1 diabetes. TCRB transcripts that were expressed got sequenced, as all of the isolated RNA had been reverse transcribed. Generated by immunoSEQ multiplex PCR, the TCRdb table keeps only in-frame clones and is missing some. Among 150,000 to 200,000 clones listed, 7.8% were seen once. Regarding the study as a whole: Significant though moderate, a shortening of TCRB CDR3s appeared in all four CD4+ subsets of Type 1 diabetes patients.

No antigen has been identified for these receptors. Sequenced input: central memory CD4+ T cells from blood. Receptors were obtained from a woman aged 40-49 years with type 1 diabetes.

This clone turned up a few times. This chain uses TRBV29-1 with TRBJ2-1; TRBD2 agrees at 8 bases. This CDR3 spans 11 amino acids. In germline, CDR1 is SQVTM, CDR2 ANQGSEA. Trimming at V came to 6 bases and at J to 10 bases, leaving 5 bases not matched to a gene. In DNA form, the CDR3 reads TGCAGCGTGGGCGGGGGGAGAGAGCAGTTCTTC. Its translation is CSVGGGREQFF.

This clone was picked up a small number of times. The identical CDR3 is also encoded by other nucleotide sequences in the sample. CDR3 nucleotides: TGTGCCAGCAGCTCCGGACTAGCGGGACCCTACGAGCAGTACTTC. This codes for CASSSGLAGPYEQYF. V is TRBV7-2 and J is TRBJ2-7; TRBD2 agrees at 12 bases. The length of the CDR3 is 15 residues. CDR1 SGHTA and CDR2 FQGNSA come from the germline V gene. J lost 2 bases, V lost 4 bases, and 3 bases had no gene match.

Many counts were recorded for this clone. The chain links TRBV20-1 to TRBJ2-4, with 7 bases aligning to TRBD2. V lost 6 bases and J lost 11; bases outside the gene matches: 4. CDR3 length: 10 amino acids. CDR1 and CDR2 from the germline V gene are DFQATT and SNEGSKA (reference sequence). The CDR3 reads CSAGGNLQYF. The CDR3 DNA sequence: TGCAGTGCCGGGGGGAATCTTCAGTACTTC.

This clone has just a few counts. The chain joins TRBV5-6 to TRBJ1-2; D perhaps matches TRBD1 (6 bases). The V end lost 0 bases, the J end lost 3 bases, and 15 bases lay between the germline ends. Germline V lookup: CDR1 SGHDT, CDR2 YYEEEE. The CDR3 totals 16 residues. DNA of the CDR3: TGTGCCAGCAGCTTGGCAACACAGGGTAGAGACTATGGCTACACCTTC. Translated, it gives CASSLATQGRDYGYTF.

This chain joins TRBV6-6 and TRBJ2-5; D unclear. Germline V CDR1 and CDR2: MNHNY, SVGAGI (reference sequence). V was shortened by 0 bases and J by 5 bases, with 10 bases between the two germline ends. The CDR3 is 14 residues long. CDR3 sequence (DNA): TGTGCCAGCAGTTACTCGTATACCCAGGAGACCCAGTACTTC. It is translated as CASSYSYTQETQYF.

This clone has more than one count but fewer than ten. The rearrangement uses TRBV9 and TRBJ2-2; 13 bases line up with TRBD2. V shed 4 bases, J shed 4 bases, and the junction held 4 bases outside the gene matches. Germline V gene sequence: CDR1 SGDLS, CDR2 YYNGEE. CDR3 size: 16 residues. The DNA of the CDR3 is TGTGCCAGCAGCACGCGGACTAGCGGGAGCACCGGGGAGCTGTTTTTT. Its protein is CASSTRTSGSTGELFF.

The chain couples TRBV6-6 to TRBJ2-4, with a possible D match to TRBD1 (5 bases). The CDR3 length is 13 residues. The V gene's germline CDR1 is MNHNY and CDR2 SVGAGI (reference sequence). The ends were cut back, 4 bases at V and 5 bases at J, with 9 bases in the middle. CDR3 protein: CASSSTDQNIQYF. Written as DNA, the CDR3 is TGTGCCAGCAGTTCGACAGATCAAAACATTCAGTACTTC.

The gene calls are TRBV5-1 and TRBJ2-3; D is unclear. CDR3 length: 15 amino acids. Germline V CDR1 and CDR2: SGHRS, YFSETQ. Trimming took 1 base from V and 2 from J, leaving 11 bases between them. CDR3 region: CASSLLGRNTDTQYF. The CDR3 nucleotides read TGCGCCAGCAGCTTGCTGGGCAGAAACACAGATACGCAGTATTTT.

This clone has only a few counts. This chain joins TRBV5-4 and TRBJ2-7; the D gene is possibly TRBD1 (5 bases). Trimming pared 0 bases from V and 6 bases from J, leaving 16 bases between. CDR1 is SGHNT, CDR2 YYREEE, per germline (reference sequence). The CDR3 totals 15 residues. CDR3 in DNA: TGTGCCAGCAGCTTGGCGGTAGGGGAAAGTGGCGAGCAGTACTTC. This sequence encodes CASSLAVGESGEQYF.

The genes are TRBV6-5 and TRBJ1-1; D may be TRBD1 (6 bases). V was cut by 1 base and J by 5 bases, with 14 bases left in between. There are 15 residues in the CDR3. The V gene's germline CDR1 is MNHEY and CDR2 SVGAGI. The CDR3: CASSYFLQGLTEAFF. The CDR3 DNA is TGTGCCAGCAGTTACTTCCTACAGGGCCTTACTGAAGCTTTCTTT.

Only a few counts were recorded for this clone. This chain connects TRBV2 to TRBJ1-2; D remains ambiguous. V lost 6 bases, J lost 2 bases, and 10 bases lay in between. Germline V gene data show CDR1 as SNHLY and CDR2 as FYNNEI. The CDR3 covers 13 residues. CDR3 region: CASRGLGNYGYTF. In nucleotides, the CDR3 is TGTGCCAGCAGAGGACTGGGGAACTATGGCTACACCTTC.

Comments on this clone: At the DNA level, this CDR3 is encoded by other sequences in the same sample as well. This chain connects TRBV5-1 to TRBJ1-1; 7 bases are a match to TRBD1. Trimming cost V 4 bases and J 1 base; bases outside gene matches: 4. CDR1 SGHRS and CDR2 YFSETQ come from the germline V gene. The CDR3 length is 14 residues. The CDR3: CASSLRQGNTEAFF. CDR3 DNA: TGCGCCAGCAGCCTCAGACAGGGGAACACTGAAGCTTTCTTT.

This clone was picked up a small number of times. The rearrangement links TRBV15 to TRBJ1-1; tentatively, D is TRBD1 (6 bases). Germline V gene sequence: CDR1 LNHNV, CDR2 YYDKDF (reference sequence). The CDR3 loop spans 14 amino acids. V was clipped by 5 bases and J by 5 bases, with 15 bases between them. CDR3 sequence: CATSVNQGRTEAFF. DNA of the CDR3: TGTGCCACCAGCGTAAACCAGGGGCGGACTGAAGCTTTCTTT.

This clone came up a few times. The rearrangement links TRBV10-3 to TRBJ2-3; 8 nucleotides agree with TRBD2. Germline V lookup: CDR1 ENHRY, CDR2 SYGVKD. The V segment lost 7 bases and the J segment 5 bases; nucleotides outside the gene matches: 5. This CDR3 spans 13 amino acids. The CDR3 DNA reads TGTGCCATCACGGTGGCGGGGGGAGATACGCAGTATTTT. This codes for CAITVAGGDTQYF.

The gene calls are TRBV18 and TRBJ2-3, with D perhaps TRBD1 (5 bases). V lost 3 bases and J lost 2, with 12 bases in between. Germline values: CDR1 KGHSH, CDR2 LQKENI. The CDR3 contains 15 residues. The CDR3 nucleotides are TGTGCCAGCTCACCCACTGATGGGGCCACAGATACGCAGTATTTT. It is translated as CASSPTDGATDTQYF.

This clone showed up just a few times. The CDR3 DNA reads TGTGCCAGCAGCTTAGTGGCGGGCGATACTGAAGCTTTCTTT. Its protein product is CASSLVAGDTEAFF. The chain uses TRBV7-9 and TRBJ1-1; D remains ambiguous. CDR1 is SEHNR and CDR2 is FQNEAQ in the germline V gene (reference sequence). This CDR3 comprises 14 residues. Trimming took 1 base from V and 5 from J, leaving 11 bases between them.

The CDR3 DNA reads as TGTGCCAGCAGCTTGGGACTAGCGGTGCAAGAGACCCAGTACTTC. Amino acids: CASSLGLAVQETQYF. This chain joins TRBV5-4 and TRBJ2-5; TRBD2 aligns across 9 bases. The trim removed 0 bases at V and 2 bases at J, leaving 2 bases unmatched. Per germline, CDR1 SGHNT and CDR2 YYREEE (reference sequence). The CDR3 length is 15 residues.

CDR3 nucleotide sequence: TGTGCCATCACTAGAGACAGGGGTTCACGCTACGGCTATGGCTACACCTTC. It specifies CAITRDRGSRYGYGYTF. The chain combines TRBV7-9 with TRBJ1-2; TRBD1 matches 8 bases. Looked up from germline, CDR1 is SEHNR and CDR2 is FQNEAQ (reference sequence). V shed 10 bases, J shed 4 bases, and the junction held 20 bases outside the gene matches. CDR3 length equals 17 residues.

V is TRBV9 and J is TRBJ2-1, with a possible D match to TRBD1 (5 bases). V dropped 0 bases and J dropped 3 bases, with 10 bases sitting between them. The CDR3 totals 15 residues. Germline V gene data show CDR1 as SGDLS and CDR2 as YYNGEE. The CDR3 sequence: CASSVVGHLYNEQFF. As DNA, the CDR3 is TGTGCCAGCAGCGTAGTAGGACACCTCTACAATGAGCAGTTCTTC.

The V call is TRBV18, the J call TRBJ2-1; 7 bases line up with TRBD2. The CDR3 is 14 amino acids. Germline loops: CDR1 KGHSH, CDR2 LQKENI. Trimming took 3 bases from V and 6 from J; bases not matched to a gene: 5. CDR3 bases: TGTGCCAGCTCACCTCCGGGAGGCCTCAATGAGCAGTTCTTC. This sequence encodes CASSPPGGLNEQFF.